This T cell receptor (beta chain) comes out of a study of beta chain features in type 1 diabetes. About the research overall: In all, more than 90,000,000 sorted cells from all samples were analyzed. Study-level results: TCRB CDR3s from Type 1 diabetes patients were moderately but significantly shorter in all four CD4+ subsets. In comparison with healthy donors, patients had naive, central memory and Treg TCRB repertoires that appeared more similar. TCRB rearrangement may or may not be influenced by HLA type; here this remained unresolved.

This clone came up a few times. No antigen is known for it. The whole isolated RNA underwent reverse transcription, so sequencing captured expressed TCRB transcripts. Data came from immunoSEQ multiplex PCR; TCRdb stores just in-frame clones and leaves some out. Here the sample spans some 640,000 clones, roughly 13% being singletons. Germline V gene lookup returns CDR1 MNHEY and CDR2 SMNVEV (reference sequence). This CDR3 is built from 15 residues. With 5 bases clipped from V and 7 bases from J, the junction kept 10 bases outside the gene matches. The sequence was collected from a man aged 18 to 30 with type 1 diabetes. The genes are TRBV27 and TRBJ1-5, with 8 bases aligning to TRBD1. The sequenced sample consisted of naive CD4+ T cells from blood. In nucleotides, the CDR3 is TGTGCCAGCAGTCCCATTGGACAGGGAGTCCAGCCCCAGCATTTT. Its protein is CASSPIGQGVQPQHF.